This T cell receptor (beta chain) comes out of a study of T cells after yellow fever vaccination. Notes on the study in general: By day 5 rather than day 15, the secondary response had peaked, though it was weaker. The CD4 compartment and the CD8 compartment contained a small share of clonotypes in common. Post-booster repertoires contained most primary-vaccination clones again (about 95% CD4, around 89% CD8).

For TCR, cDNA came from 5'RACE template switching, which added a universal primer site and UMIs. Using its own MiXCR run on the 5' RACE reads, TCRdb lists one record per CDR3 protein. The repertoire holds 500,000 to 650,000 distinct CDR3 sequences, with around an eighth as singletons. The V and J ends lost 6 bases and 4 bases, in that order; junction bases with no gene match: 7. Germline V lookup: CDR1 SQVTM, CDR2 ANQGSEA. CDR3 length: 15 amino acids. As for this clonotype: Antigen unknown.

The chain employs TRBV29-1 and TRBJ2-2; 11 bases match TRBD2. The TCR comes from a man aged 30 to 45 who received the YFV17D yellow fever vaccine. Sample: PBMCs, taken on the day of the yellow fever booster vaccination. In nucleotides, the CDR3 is TGCAGCGTAGGCCCTAGCGGGAGGAGCACCGGGGAGCTGTTTTTT. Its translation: CSVGPSGRSTGELFF.